These 27 T cell receptor beta chains share one sample of origin, sequenced in a study of beta chain features in type 1 diabetes. General observations from the study: All four CD4+ subsets from Type 1 diabetes patients carried moderately but significantly shorter TCRB CDR3s.

These receptors' targets are unknown. The investigators reverse transcribed all of the isolated RNA, so they sequenced expressed TCRB transcripts. Here immunoSEQ multiplex PCR was the method, and the copy in TCRdb shows in-frame clones only, minus some. The profile shows about 150,000 clones, under 13% of them singletons. Sample: central memory CD4+ T cells from blood. All receptors come from a man aged 30 to 45 with type 1 diabetes.

This clone was detected only a few times. V is TRBV11-1 and J is TRBJ2-2; 11 positions match TRBD2. V was pared by 5 bases and J by 4 bases, with 12 bases of the junction left unmatched. The CDR3 has 18 amino acids. CDR1 and CDR2 (germline): SGHAT, FQDESV (reference sequence). The chain's CDR3 is CASSPYMGLAETTGELFF. DNA of the CDR3: TGTGCCAGCAGCCCCTATATGGGACTAGCGGAGACCACCGGGGAGCTGTTTTTT.

This clone came up a few times. The rearrangement links TRBV7-8 to TRBJ2-5, with D unclear. This CDR3 has 13 residues. Trimming removed 8 bases at V and 2 bases at J, with 12 bases between. Looked up from germline, CDR1 is SGHVS and CDR2 is FQNEAQ. For the CDR3, the DNA is TGTGCCAGCTCGGCAGGCTTACAAGAGACCCAGTACTTC. Translation gives CASSAGLQETQYF. Together with reference TRBV7-8 and TRBJ2-5, the CDR3 gives the full variable domain: GAGVSQSPRYKVAKRGQDVALRCDPISGHVSLFWYQQALGQGPEFLTYFQNEAQLDKSGLPSDRFFAERPEGSVSTLKIQRTQQEDSAVYLCASSAGLQETQYFGPGTRLLVL.

There are a few counts of this clone. V usage is TRBV27 and J usage is TRBJ2-7; 7 bases are a match to TRBD1. Germline V CDR1 and CDR2: MNHEY, SMNVEV (reference sequence). Trimming cost V 0 bases and J 0 bases; bases outside gene matches: 8. This CDR3 is built from 17 residues. For the CDR3, the DNA is TGTGCCAGCAGTTTATCGATTCCGGGACAGAGCTCCTACGAGCAGTACTTC. The encoded protein is CASSLSIPGQSSYEQYF.

The rearrangement uses TRBV15 and TRBJ2-7, with D tentatively TRBD1 (6 bases). V was shortened by 3 bases and J by 5 bases, with 17 bases between the two germline ends. This CDR3 is 15 amino acids long. From germline, CDR1 is LNHNV and CDR2 YYDKDF (reference sequence). CDR3 protein: CATSRGGQGSHEQYF. In nucleotides, the CDR3 is TGTGCCACCAGCAGGGGCGGGCAGGGGTCCCACGAGCAGTACTTC.

This clone turned up a few times. V usage is TRBV7-2 and J usage is TRBJ2-7; 7 bases line up with TRBD2. The V and J ends lost 4 bases and 4 bases, in that order; junction bases with no gene match: 7. The CDR3 covers 14 residues. The germline CDR1 and CDR2 sequences are SGHTA and FQGNSA. As DNA, the CDR3 is TGTGCCAGCAGCTCTCGGGGAGGGGTGTACGAGCAGTACTTC. Its protein product is CASSSRGGVYEQYF.

This clone was counted a few times. V gene TRBV15 combines with J gene TRBJ2-3, with 8 bases identical to TRBD2. Germline CDR1 is LNHNV and CDR2 is YYDKDF (reference sequence). The CDR3 loop spans 16 amino acids. V was pared by 5 bases and J by 2 bases, with 9 bases of the junction left unmatched. The DNA for the CDR3 is TGTGCCACCAGCCTGCGTAGCGGGGCTTACACAGATACGCAGTATTTT. Translating gives CATSLRSGAYTDTQYF.

The chain uses TRBV11-2 and TRBJ1-1; D is perhaps TRBD1 (6 bases). The CDR3 has 13 amino acids. Germline V CDR1 and CDR2: SGHAT, FQNNGV. Between the trimmed V and J ends, which lost 4 bases and 5 bases, there was a span of 11 bases. The CDR3 coding sequence is TGTGCCAGCAGCTCCCAAAGGGGGACTGAAGCTTTCTTT. Translating it yields CASSSQRGTEAFF.

Turning to this clone: Other DNA variants within this sample encode the same CDR3. This chain uses TRBV28 with TRBJ2-1; no clear D gene. V was pared by 3 bases and J by 0 bases, with 12 bases between. The CDR3 length is 16 residues. Per germline, CDR1 MDHEN and CDR2 SYDVKM. CDR3 DNA: TGTGCCAGCAGTTTGTCGAGCCCTAGCTCCTACAATGAGCAGTTCTTC. Its translation is CASSLSSPSSYNEQFF.

This chain joins TRBV9 and TRBJ2-7, with D perhaps TRBD2 (6 bases). V was shortened by 6 bases and J by 2 bases, with 21 bases between the two germline ends. The CDR3 extends over 16 amino acids. CDR1 is SGDLS and CDR2 is YYNGEE in the germline V gene. In DNA, the CDR3 is TGTGCCAGCATGGGGACTGAGGGCGTGTGGGCCTACGAGCAGTACTTC. It yields the protein CASMGTEGVWAYEQYF.

The CDR3 is CAISEEATNYGYTF. The CDR3 region has the DNA TGTGCCATCAGTGAGGAGGCCACCAACTATGGCTACACCTTC. J is TRBJ1-2 and V is TRBV10-3; D uncertain. CDR3 size: 14 residues. Trimming took 2 bases from V and 2 from J, leaving 9 bases between them. Germline CDR1 ENHRY, CDR2 SYGVKD.

This clone appeared a few times. CDR3 residues: CASSKVETGNVSYEQYF. CDR3 coding DNA: TGTGCCAGCAGCAAAGTGGAGACAGGGAATGTCTCCTACGAGCAGTACTTC. V usage is TRBV21-1 and J usage is TRBJ2-7; the DNA was not compared with TRBD1, the D call given in the table. TRBV21-1 is reported as a pseudogene. The CDR3 totals 17 residues.

This clone occurred a few times. This sequence joins TRBV7-9 and TRBJ2-7; 7 nucleotides agree with TRBD1. CDR3 length: 18 amino acids. CDR1 and CDR2 from the germline V gene are SEHNR and FQNEAQ (reference sequence). With 2 bases clipped from V and 0 bases from J, the junction kept 13 bases outside the gene matches. CDR3: CASSLYRGQGESSYEQYF. CDR3 sequence (DNA): TGTGCCAGCAGCTTATACAGGGGCCAAGGTGAGAGCTCCTACGAGCAGTACTTC.

The gene calls are TRBV7-9 and TRBJ1-4, with a possible D match to TRBD1 (5 bases). Trimming took 0 bases from V and 8 from J, leaving 16 bases between them. Germline-derived CDR1 and CDR2 are SEHNR and FQNEAQ (reference sequence). The CDR3 runs 16 residues. The CDR3 nucleotides are TGTGCCAGCAGCTTAGCGGTGACAGCGGGAGGCGAAAAACTGTTTTTT. Its protein is CASSLAVTAGGEKLFF.

Concerning this clone: The same CDR3 is also encoded by other DNA sequences in this sample. The chain is built from TRBV9 and TRBJ1-2; D perhaps matches TRBD1 (5 bases). This CDR3 has 14 residues. The germline V gene encodes CDR1 SGDLS and CDR2 YYNGEE. V was cut by 0 bases and J by 4 bases, with 10 bases left in between. The CDR3 here is CASSVVEGSYGYTF. The CDR3 region has the DNA TGTGCCAGCAGCGTAGTGGAGGGGAGCTATGGCTACACCTTC.

The rearrangement joins TRBV7-6 to TRBJ2-7; D remains unclear. V lost 6 bases to trimming and J lost 4 bases, with 16 bases between them. Germline assignment: CDR1 SGHVS and CDR2 FNYEAQ. CDR3 size: 14 residues. The chain's CDR3 is CASRRGPDSYEQYF. In DNA, the CDR3 is TGTGCCAGCAGAAGAGGTCCAGATTCTTACGAGCAGTACTTC.

This clone was counted many times. The gene calls are TRBV2 and TRBJ1-4; 8 positions match TRBD1. V lost 4 bases, J lost 9 bases, and 1 base stayed unmatched. Germline CDR1 is SNHLY and CDR2 is FYNNEI. The CDR3 is 12 residues long. CDR3 bases: TGTGCCAGCAGTGGGACAGGGCAAAAACTGTTTTTT. This encodes CASSGTGQKLFF.

This rearrangement joins TRBV5-1 to TRBJ2-5; 7 bases agree with TRBD1. Germline V gives CDR1 SGHRS, CDR2 YFSETQ. V trimming: 4 bases; J trimming: 0 bases; junction bases outside the gene matches: 9. The CDR3 runs 16 residues. CDR3 coding DNA: TGCGCCAGCAGCCCGGGACAGAGAATAGACCAAGAGACCCAGTACTTC. This encodes CASSPGQRIDQETQYF.

This clone was seen only a few times. J is TRBJ2-2 and V is TRBV7-9; the D is unclear. Trimming removed 2 bases from V and 1 base from J, with 5 bases in between. Germline V lookup: CDR1 SEHNR, CDR2 FQNEAQ (reference sequence). CDR3 size: 14 residues. Here the CDR3 reads CASSLSQNTGELFF. The CDR3 DNA is TGTGCCAGCAGCTTAAGCCAGAACACCGGGGAGCTGTTTTTT.

This clone was detected only a few times. This chain connects TRBV7-4 to TRBJ1-5; D uncertain. CDR1 SGHVT and CDR2 SQSDAQ come from the germline V gene. V dropped 5 bases and J dropped 6 bases, with 8 bases sitting between them. The CDR3 consists of 12 residues. The CDR3 loop reads CASSPRVQPQHF. The CDR3 region has the DNA TGTGCCAGCAGCCCCCGTGTTCAGCCCCAGCATTTT.

The chain joins TRBV30 to TRBJ1-1; D gene unclear. The V end lost 4 bases, the J end lost 3 bases, and 12 bases lay between the germline ends. The CDR3 runs 13 residues. From germline, CDR1 is GTSNPN and CDR2 SVGIG (reference sequence). This CDR3 is CAWTWSQDTEAFF. CDR3 sequence (DNA): TGTGCCTGGACTTGGTCTCAGGACACTGAAGCTTTCTTT.

There are a few counts of this clone. V usage is TRBV10-3 and J usage is TRBJ2-1; TRBD2 might be the D (7 bases). Trimming removed 6 bases at V and 3 bases at J, with 9 bases between. There are 13 residues in the CDR3. CDR1 and CDR2 (germline): ENHRY, SYGVKD. The CDR3 DNA reads as TGTGCCATCAGAGGGGGGGTCTACAATGAGCAGTTCTTC. It codes for CAIRGGVYNEQFF.

The V call is TRBV4-2, the J call TRBJ1-4, with 7 bases that match TRBD1. V lost 5 bases and J lost 7; bases outside the gene matches: 4. CDR3 length: 13 amino acids. The V gene's germline CDR1 is LGHNA and CDR2 YNFKEQ. The CDR3 DNA is TGTGCCAGCAGCATACGACAGGGTGAAAAACTGTTTTTT. The encoded protein is CASSIRQGEKLFF.

The V gene is TRBV30, the J gene TRBJ2-2; the D is unclear. CDR1 is GTSNPN, CDR2 SVGIG, per germline (reference sequence). This CDR3 contains 12 residues. Trimming stripped 5 bases from V and 4 bases from J, with 8 bases between. The CDR3 bases are TGTGCCTGGGGTGCCCGCACCGGGGAGCTGTTTTTT. Its protein product is CAWGARTGELFF.

The rearrangement links TRBV5-6 to TRBJ2-5; 7 nucleotides line up with TRBD2. V dropped 0 bases and J dropped 4; count of bases not matched to a gene: 12. This CDR3 comprises 17 residues. Germline V gene data show CDR1 as SGHDT and CDR2 as YYEEEE. The CDR3 spells CASSLAGLADDRETQYF. CDR3 bases: TGTGCCAGCAGCTTGGCCGGTCTAGCGGACGATCGAGAGACCCAGTACTTC.

This clone was seen a handful of times. The genes are TRBV28 and TRBJ2-1, with no clear D. The CDR3 has 12 amino acids. Deletions cut 8 bases from V and 5 bases from J, with 10 bases between. The V gene's germline CDR1 is MDHEN and CDR2 SYDVKM. In DNA form, the CDR3 reads TGTGCCAGCGGTGCCTACCACAATGAGCAGTTCTTC. Protein: CASGAYHNEQFF. Combining the CDR3 with reference TRBV28 and TRBJ2-1 gives the whole variable domain DVKVTQSSRYLVKRTGEKVFLECVQDMDHENMFWYRQDPGLGLRLIYFSYDVKMKEKGDIPEGYSVSREKKERFSLILESASTNQTSMYLCASGAYHNEQFFGPGTRLTVL.

This clone was seen more than once but under ten times. This rearrangement joins TRBV4-2 to TRBJ2-7; 8 bases match TRBD1. This CDR3 is built from 15 residues. Germline values: CDR1 LGHNA, CDR2 YNFKEQ. V shed 4 bases, J shed 4 bases, and the junction held 9 bases outside the gene matches. CDR3 bases: TGTGCCAGCAGCCCCTCAGGGGGCGGACAATACGAGCAGTACTTC. Residues: CASSPSGGGQYEQYF.

The V and J genes are TRBV7-2 and TRBJ2-2; D is perhaps TRBD2 (7 bases). CDR3 length: 15 residues. The germline V gene has CDR1 SGHTA and CDR2 FQGNSA. V was pared by 6 bases and J by 4 bases, with 15 bases between. The CDR3 loop is CASRRGLAITGELFF. CDR3 bases: TGTGCCAGCAGGCGGGGGCTAGCTATCACCGGGGAGCTGTTTTTT.